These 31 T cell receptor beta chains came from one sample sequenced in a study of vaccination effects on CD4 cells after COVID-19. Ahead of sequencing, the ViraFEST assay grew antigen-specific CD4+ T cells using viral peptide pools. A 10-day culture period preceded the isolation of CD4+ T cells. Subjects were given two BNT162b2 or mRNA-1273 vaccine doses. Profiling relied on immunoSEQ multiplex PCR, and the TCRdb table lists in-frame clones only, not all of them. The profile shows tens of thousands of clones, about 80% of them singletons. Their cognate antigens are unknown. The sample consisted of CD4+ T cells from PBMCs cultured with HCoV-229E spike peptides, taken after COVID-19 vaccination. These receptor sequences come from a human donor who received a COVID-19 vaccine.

In DNA, the CDR3 is TGTGCCAGCAGTGAATACCAGAGACAAGAGACCCAGTACTTC. As protein: CASSEYQRQETQYF. The rearrangement links TRBV2 to TRBJ2-5, with D unclear. This CDR3 is 14 amino acids long. The V gene's germline CDR1 is SNHLY and CDR2 FYNNEI. V was trimmed by 2 bases and J by 2 bases, leaving 9 bases between them.

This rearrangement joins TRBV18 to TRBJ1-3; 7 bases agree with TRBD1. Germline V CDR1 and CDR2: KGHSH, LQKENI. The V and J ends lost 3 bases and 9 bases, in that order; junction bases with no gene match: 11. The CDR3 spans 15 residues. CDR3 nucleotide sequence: TGTGCCAGCTCACCGAGGACAGGTTGGGCGGGCACCATATATTTT. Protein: CASSPRTGWAGTIYF.

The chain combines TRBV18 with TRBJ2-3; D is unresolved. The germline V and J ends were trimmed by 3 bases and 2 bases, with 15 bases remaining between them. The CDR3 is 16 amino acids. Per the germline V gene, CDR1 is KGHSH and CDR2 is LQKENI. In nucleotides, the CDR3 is TGTGCCAGCTCACCCCGGTTTAAGGCTGACACAGATACGCAGTATTTT. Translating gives CASSPRFKADTDTQYF.

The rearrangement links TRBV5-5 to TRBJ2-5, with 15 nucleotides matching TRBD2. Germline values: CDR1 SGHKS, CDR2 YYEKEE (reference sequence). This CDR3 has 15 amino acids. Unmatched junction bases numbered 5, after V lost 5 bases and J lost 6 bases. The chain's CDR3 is CASSQGLAGGKTQYF. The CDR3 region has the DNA TGTGCCAGCAGTCAAGGACTAGCGGGGGGGAAGACCCAGTACTTC. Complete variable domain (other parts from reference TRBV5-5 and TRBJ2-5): DAGVTQSPTHLIKTRGQQVTLRCSPISGHKSVSWYQQVLGQGPQFIFQYYEKEERGRGNFPDRFSARQFPNYSSELNVNALLLGDSALYLCASSQGLAGGKTQYFGPGTRLLVL.

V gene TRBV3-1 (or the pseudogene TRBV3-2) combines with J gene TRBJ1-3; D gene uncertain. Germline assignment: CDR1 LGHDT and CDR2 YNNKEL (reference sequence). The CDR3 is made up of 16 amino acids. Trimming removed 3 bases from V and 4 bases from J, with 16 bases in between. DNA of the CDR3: TGTGCCAGCAGCCAGGGCGCTACGATGGGAGGAAACACCATATATTTT. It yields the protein CASSQGATMGGNTIYF.

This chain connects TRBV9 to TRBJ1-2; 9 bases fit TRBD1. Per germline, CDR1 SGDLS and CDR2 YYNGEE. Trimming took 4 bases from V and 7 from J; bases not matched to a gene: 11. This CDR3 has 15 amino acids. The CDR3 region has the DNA TGTGCCAGCAGCCCAAGTCCGGGACAGGGACGTGGCTACACCTTC. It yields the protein CASSPSPGQGRGYTF.

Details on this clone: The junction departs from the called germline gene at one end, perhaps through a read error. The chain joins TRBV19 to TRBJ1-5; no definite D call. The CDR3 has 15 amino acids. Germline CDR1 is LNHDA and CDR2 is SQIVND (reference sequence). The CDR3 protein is CASSPTGSGKQPQHF. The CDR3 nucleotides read TGTGCCAGTAGTCCAACCGGCTCGGGCAAACAGCCCCAGCATTTT.

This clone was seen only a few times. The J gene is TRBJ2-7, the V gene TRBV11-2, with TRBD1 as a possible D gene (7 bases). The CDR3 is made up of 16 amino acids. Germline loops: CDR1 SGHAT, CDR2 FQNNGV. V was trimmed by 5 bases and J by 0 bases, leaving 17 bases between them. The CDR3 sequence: CASSTLRGASSYEQYV. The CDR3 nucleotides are TGTGCCAGCAGCACCCTCAGGGGGGCCAGCTCCTACGAGCAGTACGTC.

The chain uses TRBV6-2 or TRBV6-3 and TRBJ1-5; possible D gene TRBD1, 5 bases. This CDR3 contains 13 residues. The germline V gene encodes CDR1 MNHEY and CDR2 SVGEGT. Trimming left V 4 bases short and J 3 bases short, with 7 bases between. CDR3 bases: TGTGCCAGCAGTTGGGGGTACAATCAGCCCCAGCATTTT. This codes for CASSWGYNQPQHF.

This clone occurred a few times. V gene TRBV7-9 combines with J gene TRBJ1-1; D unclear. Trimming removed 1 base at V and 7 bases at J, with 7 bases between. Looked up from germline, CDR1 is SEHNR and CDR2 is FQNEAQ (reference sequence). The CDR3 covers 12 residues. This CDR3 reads CASSLVGIEAFF. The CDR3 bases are TGTGCCAGCAGCTTAGTGGGGATTGAAGCTTTCTTT.

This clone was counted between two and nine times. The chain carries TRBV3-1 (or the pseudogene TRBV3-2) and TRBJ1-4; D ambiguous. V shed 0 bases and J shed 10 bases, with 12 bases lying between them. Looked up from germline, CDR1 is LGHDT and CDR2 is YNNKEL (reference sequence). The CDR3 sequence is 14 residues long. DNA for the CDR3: TGTGCCAGCAGCCAAGAAAGCGAAGGCGGAAAACTGTTTTTT. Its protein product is CASSQESEGGKLFF.

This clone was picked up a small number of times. This CDR3 is CASSPRSYEQYV. DNA of the CDR3: TGCGCCAGCAGTCCTAGGTCCTACGAGCAGTACGTC. This chain uses TRBV23-1 with TRBJ2-7, with D uncertain. TRBV23-1 is an ORF, with its function uncertain. The CDR3 has 12 residues. The V end lost 4 bases, the J end lost 1 base, and 5 bases lay between the germline ends.

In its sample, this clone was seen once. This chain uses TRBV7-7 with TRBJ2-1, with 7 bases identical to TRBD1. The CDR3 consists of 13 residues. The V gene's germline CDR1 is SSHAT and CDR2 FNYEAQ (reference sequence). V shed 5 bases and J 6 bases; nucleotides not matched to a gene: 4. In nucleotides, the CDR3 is TGTGCCAGCAGCCAGGACAGGACCAATGAGCAGTTCTTC. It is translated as CASSQDRTNEQFF.

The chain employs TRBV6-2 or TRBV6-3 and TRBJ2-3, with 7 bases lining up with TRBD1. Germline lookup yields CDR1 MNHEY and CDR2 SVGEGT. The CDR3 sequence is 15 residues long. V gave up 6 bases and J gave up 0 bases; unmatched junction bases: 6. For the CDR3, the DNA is TGTGCCAGCAGCAATCGGGACAGTAGCACAGATACGCAGTATTTT. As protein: CASSNRDSSTDTQYF.

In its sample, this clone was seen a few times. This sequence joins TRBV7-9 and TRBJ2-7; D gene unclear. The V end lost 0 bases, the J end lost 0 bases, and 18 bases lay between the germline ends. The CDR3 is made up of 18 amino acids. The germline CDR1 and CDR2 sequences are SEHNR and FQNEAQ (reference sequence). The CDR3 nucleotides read TGTGCCAGCAGCTTAGCTACCCCAACCGATAAAAGCTCCTACGAGCAGTACGTC. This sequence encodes CASSLATPTDKSSYEQYV.

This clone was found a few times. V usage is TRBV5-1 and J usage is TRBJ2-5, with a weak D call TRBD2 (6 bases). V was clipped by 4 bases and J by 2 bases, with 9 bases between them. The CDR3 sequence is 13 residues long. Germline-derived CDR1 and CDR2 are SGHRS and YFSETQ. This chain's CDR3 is CASSRGLQETQYF. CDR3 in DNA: TGCGCCAGCAGCCGGGGACTTCAAGAGACCCAGTACTTC.

The CDR3 region is CASSNPFFGSNQPQHF. Written as DNA, the CDR3 is TGTGCCAGTAGTAACCCGTTCTTCGGGAGCAATCAGCCCCAGCATTTT. The chain couples TRBV19 to TRBJ1-5; the D is unclear. Trimming stripped 4 bases from V and 1 base from J, with 14 bases between. This CDR3 is 16 amino acids long. CDR1 and CDR2 (germline): LNHDA, SQIVND (reference sequence).

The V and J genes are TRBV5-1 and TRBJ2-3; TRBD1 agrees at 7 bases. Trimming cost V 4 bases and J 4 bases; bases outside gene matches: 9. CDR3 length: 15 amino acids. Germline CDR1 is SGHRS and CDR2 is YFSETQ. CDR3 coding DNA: TGCGCCAGCAGCGGGGCGACAGGGATTGCAGATACGCAGTATTTT. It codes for CASSGATGIADTQYF.

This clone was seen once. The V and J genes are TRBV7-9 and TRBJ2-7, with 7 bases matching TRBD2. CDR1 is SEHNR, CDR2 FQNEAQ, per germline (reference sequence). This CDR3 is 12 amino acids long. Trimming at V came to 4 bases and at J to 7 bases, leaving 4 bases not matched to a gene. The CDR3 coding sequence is TGTGCCAGCAGCTCTAGCGGTGGGGAGCAGTACGTC. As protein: CASSSSGGEQYV.

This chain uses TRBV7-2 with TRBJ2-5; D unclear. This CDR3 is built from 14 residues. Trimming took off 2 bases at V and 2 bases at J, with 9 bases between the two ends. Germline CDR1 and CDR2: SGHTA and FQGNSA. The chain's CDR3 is CASSLTLQQETQYF. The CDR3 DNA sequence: TGTGCCAGCAGCTTAACTCTCCAGCAAGAGACCCAGTACTTC.

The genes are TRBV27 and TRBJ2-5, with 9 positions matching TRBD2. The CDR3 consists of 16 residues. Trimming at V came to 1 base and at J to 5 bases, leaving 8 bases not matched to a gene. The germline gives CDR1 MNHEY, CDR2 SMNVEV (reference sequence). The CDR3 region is CASSLWPAGGMETQYF. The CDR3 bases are TGTGCCAGCAGTTTATGGCCAGCGGGGGGCATGGAGACCCAGTACTTC.

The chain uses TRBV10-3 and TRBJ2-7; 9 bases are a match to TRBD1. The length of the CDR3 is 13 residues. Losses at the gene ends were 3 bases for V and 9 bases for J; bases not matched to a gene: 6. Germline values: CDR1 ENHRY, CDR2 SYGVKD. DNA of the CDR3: TGTGCCATCAGTGACAGGACAGGGGATAGGCAGTACGTC. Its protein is CAISDRTGDRQYV.

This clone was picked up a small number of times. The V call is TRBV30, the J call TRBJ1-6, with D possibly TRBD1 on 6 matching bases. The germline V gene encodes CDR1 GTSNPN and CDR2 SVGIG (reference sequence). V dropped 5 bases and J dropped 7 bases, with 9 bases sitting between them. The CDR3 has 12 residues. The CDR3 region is CAWGGVNSPLHF. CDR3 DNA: TGTGCCTGGGGGGGCGTAAATTCACCCCTCCACTTT.

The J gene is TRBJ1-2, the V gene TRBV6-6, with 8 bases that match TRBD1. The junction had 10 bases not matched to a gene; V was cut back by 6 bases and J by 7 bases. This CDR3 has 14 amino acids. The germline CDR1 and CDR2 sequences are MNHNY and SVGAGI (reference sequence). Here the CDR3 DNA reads TGTGCCAGCAGCATGGACAGGGCGGGACTTGGCTACACCTTC. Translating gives CASSMDRAGLGYTF.

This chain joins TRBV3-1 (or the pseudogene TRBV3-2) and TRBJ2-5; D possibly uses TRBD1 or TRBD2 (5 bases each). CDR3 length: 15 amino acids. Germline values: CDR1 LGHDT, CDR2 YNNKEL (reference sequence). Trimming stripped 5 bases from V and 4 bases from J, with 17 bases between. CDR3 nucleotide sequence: TGTGCCAGCAGCTTCTCCGGGACCGGGACAGAGACCCAGTACTTC. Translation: CASSFSGTGTETQYF.

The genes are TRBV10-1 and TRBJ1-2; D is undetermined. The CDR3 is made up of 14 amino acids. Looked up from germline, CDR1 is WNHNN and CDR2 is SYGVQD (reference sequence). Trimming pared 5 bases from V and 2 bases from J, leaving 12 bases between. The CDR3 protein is CASSPRGGNYGYTF. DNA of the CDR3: TGCGCCAGCAGTCCTCGGGGAGGAAACTATGGCTACACCTTC.

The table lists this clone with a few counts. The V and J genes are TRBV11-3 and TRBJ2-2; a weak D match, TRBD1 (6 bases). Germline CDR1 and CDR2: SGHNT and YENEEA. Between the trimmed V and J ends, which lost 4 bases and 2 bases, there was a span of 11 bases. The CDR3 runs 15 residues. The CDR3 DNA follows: TGTGCCAGCAGCTCCCCTGGGACAAACACCGGGGAGCTGTTTTTT. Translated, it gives CASSSPGTNTGELFF.

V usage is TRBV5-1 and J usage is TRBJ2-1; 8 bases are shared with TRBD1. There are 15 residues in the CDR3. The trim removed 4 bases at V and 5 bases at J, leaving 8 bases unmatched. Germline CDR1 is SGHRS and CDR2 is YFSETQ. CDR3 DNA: TGCGCCAGCAGCCCCCGGGACAGGTTAAACAATGAGCAGTTCTTC. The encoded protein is CASSPRDRLNNEQFF. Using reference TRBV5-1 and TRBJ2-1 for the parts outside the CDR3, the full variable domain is KAGVTQTPRYLIKTRGQQVTLSCSPISGHRSVSWYQQTPGQGLQFLFEYFSETQRNKGNFPGRFSGRQFSNSRSEMNVSTLELGDSALYLCASSPRDRLNNEQFFGPGTRLTVL.

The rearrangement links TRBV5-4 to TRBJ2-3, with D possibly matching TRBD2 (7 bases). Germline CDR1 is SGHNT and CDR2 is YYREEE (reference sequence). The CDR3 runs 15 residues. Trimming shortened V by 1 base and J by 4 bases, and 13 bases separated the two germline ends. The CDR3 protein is CASSLPGGPPDTQYF. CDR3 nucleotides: TGTGCCAGCAGCTTGCCGGGGGGCCCCCCAGATACGCAGTATTTT.

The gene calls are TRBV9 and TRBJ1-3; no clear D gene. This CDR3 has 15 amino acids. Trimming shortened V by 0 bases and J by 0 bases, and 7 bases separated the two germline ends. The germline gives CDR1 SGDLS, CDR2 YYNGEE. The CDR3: CASSVAAASGNTIYF. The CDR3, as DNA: TGTGCCAGCAGCGTAGCGGCTGCCTCTGGAAACACCATATATTTT.

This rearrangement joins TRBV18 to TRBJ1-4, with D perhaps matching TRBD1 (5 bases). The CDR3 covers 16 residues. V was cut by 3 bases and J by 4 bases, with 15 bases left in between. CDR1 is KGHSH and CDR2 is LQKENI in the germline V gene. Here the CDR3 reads CASSPTGPGVNEKLFF. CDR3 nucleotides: TGTGCCAGCTCACCGACGGGACCCGGGGTTAATGAAAAACTGTTTTTT.